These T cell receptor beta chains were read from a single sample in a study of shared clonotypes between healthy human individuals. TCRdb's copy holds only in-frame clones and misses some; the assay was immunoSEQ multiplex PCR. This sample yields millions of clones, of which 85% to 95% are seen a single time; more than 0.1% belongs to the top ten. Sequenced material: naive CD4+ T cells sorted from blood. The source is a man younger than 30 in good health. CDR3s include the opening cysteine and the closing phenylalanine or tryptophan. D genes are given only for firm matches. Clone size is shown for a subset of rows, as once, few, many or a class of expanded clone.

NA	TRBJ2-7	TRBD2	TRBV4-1	CASSQGQGGRTNEQYF	TGCGCCAGCAGCCAAGGTCAGGGAGGGAGGACCAACGAGCAGTACTTC
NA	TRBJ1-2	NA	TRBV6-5	CASSYSRTYSNYGYTF	TGTGCCAGCAGTTACAGCAGGACGTATTCGAATTATGGCTACACCTTC
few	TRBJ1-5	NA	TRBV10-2	CASSSTGSNQPQHF	TGCGCCAGCAGTTCCACTGGGAGCAATCAGCCCCAGCATTTT
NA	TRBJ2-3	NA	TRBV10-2	CASSEQGDTQYF	TGCGCCAGCAGTGAGCAAGGGGATACGCAGTATTTT
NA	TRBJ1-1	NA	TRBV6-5	CAGLGRRTEAFF	TGTGCCGGTTTGGGGCGCCGGACTGAAGCTTTCTTT
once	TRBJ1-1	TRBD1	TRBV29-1	CSARTGENTEAFF	TGCAGCGCCCGGACAGGTGAGAACACTGAAGCTTTCTTT
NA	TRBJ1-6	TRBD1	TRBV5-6	CASSWDRVNSPLHF	TGTGCCAGCAGCTGGGACAGGGTAAATTCACCCCTCCACTTT
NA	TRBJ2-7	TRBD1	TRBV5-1	CASSWGTGGAYEQYF	TGCGCCAGCAGCTGGGGGACAGGGGGAGCCTACGAGCAGTACTTC
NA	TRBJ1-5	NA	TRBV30	CAWSVVGGNQPQHF	TGTGCCTGGAGTGTTGTAGGGGGGAATCAGCCCCAGCATTTT
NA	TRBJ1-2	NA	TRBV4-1	CASSQEGGSGGYTF	TGCGCCAGCAGCCAAGAGGGTGGGTCAGGTGGCTACACCTTC
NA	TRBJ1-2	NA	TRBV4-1	CASSQDPGGNYGYTF	TGCGCCAGCAGCCAAGATCCGGGAGGGAACTATGGCTACACCTTC
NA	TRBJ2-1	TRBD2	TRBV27	CASIRIAGHNEQFF	TGTGCCAGCATCAGGATAGCGGGACATAATGAGCAGTTCTTC
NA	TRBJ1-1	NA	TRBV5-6	CASSLLAALNTEAFF	TGTGCCAGCAGCTTGCTGGCAGCTCTAAACACTGAAGCTTTCTTT
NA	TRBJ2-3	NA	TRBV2	CASSRAGRGTDTQYF	TGTGCCAGCAGTCGAGCGGGTAGGGGAACAGATACGCAGTATTTT
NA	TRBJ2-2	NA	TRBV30	CAWSRPNTGELFF	TGTGCCTGGAGCAGACCGAACACCGGGGAGCTGTTTTTT
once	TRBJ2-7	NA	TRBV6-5	CASSYDSTYEQYF	TGTGCCAGCAGTTACGACAGTACCTACGAGCAGTACTTC
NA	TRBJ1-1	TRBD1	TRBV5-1	CASSPLRDSEAFF	TGCGCCAGCAGCCCCTTGCGGGACAGCGAAGCTTTCTTT
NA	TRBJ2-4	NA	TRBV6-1	CASRDREGAKNIQYF	TGTGCCAGCAGGGACAGGGAGGGGGCCAAAAACATTCAGTACTTC
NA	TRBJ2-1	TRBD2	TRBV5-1	CASSLAGRGSYNEQFF	TGCGCCAGCAGCTTGGCCGGGCGGGGGTCCTACAATGAGCAGTTCTTC
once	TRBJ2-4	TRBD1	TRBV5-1	CASSLRQGGNIQYF	TGCGCCAGCAGCTTAAGACAGGGCGGGAACATTCAGTACTTC
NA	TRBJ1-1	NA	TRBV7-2	CASSLASSVNTEAFF	TGTGCCAGCAGCTTAGCTTCTTCAGTGAACACTGAAGCTTTCTTT
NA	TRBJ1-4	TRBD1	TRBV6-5	CASSSTEGAQKLFF	TGTGCCAGCAGTTCCACGGAGGGGGCTCAAAAACTGTTTTTT
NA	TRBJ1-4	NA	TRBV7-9	CASSYFNVGAHEKLFF	TGTGCCAGCAGCTACTTCAACGTGGGGGCTCACGAAAAACTGTTTTTT
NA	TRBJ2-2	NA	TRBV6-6	CASSYSGQFTGELFF	TGTGCCAGCAGTTACTCAGGACAGTTCACCGGGGAGCTGTTTTTT
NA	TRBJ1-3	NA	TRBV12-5	CASGLWGNTIYF	TGTGCTAGTGGTTTGTGGGGAAACACCATATATTTT
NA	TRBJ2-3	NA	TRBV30	CAWAGGHTDTQYF	TGTGCCTGGGCCGGGGGTCACACAGATACGCAGTATTTT
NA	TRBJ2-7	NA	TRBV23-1	CASSQKFEEKGFIDGGITYEQYF	TGCGCCAGCAGTCAAAAATTCGAAGAAAAGGGGTTTATTGACGGCGGGATCACCTACGAGCAGTACTTC
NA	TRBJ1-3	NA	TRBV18	CASSLGQASGNTIYF	TGTGCCAGCTCACTCGGGCAGGCCTCTGGAAACACCATATATTTT
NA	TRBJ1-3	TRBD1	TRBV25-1	CASSEPGQRGGNTIYF	TGTGCCAGCAGTGAACCGGGACAGAGGGGAGGAAACACCATATATTTT
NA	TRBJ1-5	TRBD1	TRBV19	CASSRLGQGGNQPQHF	TGTGCCAGTAGTAGACTCGGACAGGGGGGCAATCAGCCCCAGCATTTT
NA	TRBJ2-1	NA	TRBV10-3	CAISHGLVSSYNEQFF	TGTGCCATCAGTCATGGACTGGTAAGCTCCTACAATGAGCAGTTCTTC
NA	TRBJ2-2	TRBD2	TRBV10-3	CATHGLAGGRGELFF	TGTGCCACACACGGACTAGCGGGGGGGCGCGGGGAGCTGTTTTTT
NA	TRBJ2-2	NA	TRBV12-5	CARLGGANTGELFF	TGTGCTAGGCTGGGTGGCGCGAACACCGGGGAGCTGTTTTTT
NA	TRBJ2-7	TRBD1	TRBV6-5	CASRPGQGREQYF	TGTGCCAGCAGGCCTGGACAGGGAAGGGAGCAGTACTTC
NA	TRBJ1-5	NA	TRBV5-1	CASSLVAGPGQPQHF	TGCGCCAGCAGCTTGGTAGCGGGCCCGGGGCAGCCCCAGCATTTT
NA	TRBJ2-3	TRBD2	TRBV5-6	CASTLAGTDTQYF	TGTGCCAGCACACTAGCGGGGACAGATACGCAGTATTTT
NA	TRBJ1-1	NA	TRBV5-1	CASSLYGENTEAFF	TGCGCCAGCAGCTTGTATGGGGAGAACACTGAAGCTTTCTTT
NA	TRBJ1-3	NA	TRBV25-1	CASGDSGSGNTIYF	TGTGCCAGCGGGGACTCAGGGTCTGGAAACACCATATATTTT
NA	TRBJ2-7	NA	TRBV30	CAWSVTWTADFTYEQYF	TGTGCCTGGAGTGTAACCTGGACGGCGGATTTTACCTACGAGCAGTACTTC
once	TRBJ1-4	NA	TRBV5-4	CASSLRGLTNEKLFF	TGTGCCAGCAGCTTGCGGGGGCTAACTAATGAAAAACTGTTTTTT
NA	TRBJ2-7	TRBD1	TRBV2	CASSLERDREYEQYF	TGTGCCAGCAGTCTTGAAAGGGACAGGGAGTACGAGCAGTACTTC
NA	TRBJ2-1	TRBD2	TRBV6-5	CASSYSERGNYNEQFF	TGTGCCAGCAGTTACTCGGAGCGGGGGAACTACAATGAGCAGTTCTTC
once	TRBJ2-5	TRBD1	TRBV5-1	CASSLGSRTGQETQYF	TGCGCCAGCAGCTTGGGGAGCAGGACAGGGCAAGAGACCCAGTACTTC